These T cell receptor beta chains were read from a single sample in a study of shared clonotypes between healthy human individuals. Clones were read by immunoSEQ multiplex PCR, and TCRdb kept only the in-frame ones, dropping some. The repertoire holds about 2.4 million clones, with 93% as singletons. The sequenced sample was naive CD4+ T cells from PBMCs. Receptor source: a man younger than 35 in good health. Some clones in this sample may be carry-over from other donors' samples. Each CDR3 is given with its conserved first and last residue. D genes are given only for firm matches. Expanded clones are given a class, and other clones once, few, many or no size at all.

NA,TRBV29-1,TRBJ1-2,NA,CSVGMGWGGYGYTF,TGCAGCGTTGGTATGGGTTGGGGGGGCTATGGCTACACCTTC
NA,TRBV5-4,TRBJ2-5,NA,CASSLVSGSETQYF,TGTGCCAGCAGCTTGGTTTCAGGTTCGGAGACCCAGTACTTC
NA,TRBV18,TRBJ1-1,NA,CASSPARGTEAFF,TGTGCCAGCTCACCGGCAAGGGGTACTGAAGCTTTCTTT
NA,TRBV30,TRBJ1-6,NA,CAWNRPPGDSPLHF,TGTGCCTGGAACCGCCCCCCCGGGGATTCACCCCTCCACTTT
NA,TRBV7-9,TRBJ2-5,TRBD2,CASSFGLAGAETQYF,TGTGCCAGCAGCTTCGGACTAGCGGGAGCGGAGACCCAGTACTTC
NA,TRBV18,TRBJ1-4,TRBD1,CASSQGAGEKLFF,TGTGCCAGCTCACAGGGGGCTGGTGAAAAACTGTTTTTT
once,TRBV12-5,TRBJ1-3,NA,CASGPGTYGNTIYF,TGTGCTAGTGGCCCCGGGACATATGGAAACACCATATATTTT
NA,TRBV19,TRBJ1-3,NA,CATKSSGNTIYF,TGTGCCACGAAAAGCTCTGGAAACACCATATATTTT
NA,TRBV27,TRBJ2-1,NA,CASSFLYGEQFF,TGTGCCAGCAGTTTCCTTTACGGTGAGCAGTTCTTC
NA,TRBV7-2,TRBJ2-7,TRBD2,CASSRSGGAYEQYF,TGTGCCAGCAGCCGAAGCGGGGGGGCTTACGAGCAGTACTTC
NA,TRBV6-5,TRBJ1-1,NA,CASSYIKGTEAFF,TGTGCCAGCAGTTACATCAAAGGGACTGAAGCTTTCTTT
NA,TRBV30,TRBJ1-4,TRBD1,CAWSAGLTGGHEKLFF,TGTGCCTGGAGTGCCGGCTTGACAGGGGGCCATGAAAAACTGTTTTTT
NA,TRBV29-1,TRBJ1-2,NA,CSVATQGSLYGYTF,TGCAGCGTTGCTACCCAGGGGTCCCTTTATGGCTACACCTTC
many,TRBV20-1,TRBJ1-2,NA,CSLGGYTF,TGCAGTCTAGGAGGCTACACCTTC
NA,TRBV30,TRBJ1-3,NA,CACHPGPRARNTIYF,TGTGCCTGTCATCCGGGTCCCAGGGCCCGAAACACCATATATTTT
NA,TRBV28,TRBJ2-7,TRBD1,CASSTPHDRGTYEQYF,TGTGCCAGCAGTACTCCCCACGACAGGGGGACATACGAGCAGTACTTC
NA,TRBV30,TRBJ2-1,NA,CAWSLGAGLNEQFF,TGTGCCTGGAGCTTAGGAGCAGGTTTAAATGAGCAGTTCTTC
NA,TRBV18,TRBJ2-6,NA,CASSPTVLSGANVLTF,TGTGCCAGCTCACCAACCGTTCTCTCTGGGGCCAACGTCCTGACTTTC
once,TRBV7-8,TRBJ2-1,TRBD2,CASSLGRGRTGNEQFF,TGTGCCAGCAGCTTAGGGCGGGGGAGGACGGGTAATGAGCAGTTCTTC
NA,TRBV15,TRBJ1-2,NA,CATAKASRDGYTF,TGTGCCACCGCCAAGGCTTCGAGAGATGGCTACACCTTC
NA,TRBV4-3,TRBJ2-6,NA,CASSRYLNPSGANVLTF,TGCGCCAGCAGCCGCTACCTAAATCCCTCTGGGGCCAACGTCCTGACTTTC
NA,TRBV5-1,TRBJ2-1,NA,CASSRLGRPPDEQFF,TGCGCCAGCAGCCGCCTGGGACGGCCTCCTGATGAGCAGTTCTTC
NA,TRBV28,TRBJ2-7,NA,CASTPGRSYEQYF,TGTGCCAGCACCCCAGGGAGGTCCTACGAGCAGTACTTC
NA,TRBV6-5,TRBJ1-5,NA,CASSAFGSGPQHF,TGTGCCAGCAGTGCCTTCGGGTCAGGGCCCCAGCATTTT
NA,TRBV7-6,TRBJ1-1,NA,CASSFNVGANTEAFF,TGTGCCAGCAGCTTTAACGTGGGCGCGAACACTGAAGCTTTCTTT
NA,TRBV5-1,TRBJ2-5,NA,CASSIQGGRETQYF,TGCGCCAGCTCAATACAGGGCGGTCGGGAGACCCAGTACTTC
once,TRBV30,TRBJ2-7,TRBD2,CAQGIGGSSYEQYF,TGTGCCCAAGGTATCGGCGGGAGCTCCTACGAGCAGTACTTC
NA,TRBV4-2,TRBJ2-1,TRBD2,CASSQESGRASNEQFF,TGTGCCAGCAGCCAAGAAAGCGGGAGGGCCTCGAATGAGCAGTTCTTC
NA,TRBV25-1,TRBJ2-7,TRBD2,CASSHKGAGAYEQYF,TGTGCCAGCAGTCACAAGGGAGCGGGGGCCTACGAGCAGTACTTC
NA,TRBV5-1,TRBJ2-1,TRBD2,CASSATGTSGPEQFF,TGCGCCAGCAGCGCTACCGGGACTAGCGGGCCTGAGCAGTTCTTC
NA,TRBV6-1,TRBJ1-5,NA,CASSEASPGGIGVPQHF,TGTGCCAGCAGTGAAGCTTCCCCCGGGGGGATCGGAGTGCCCCAGCATTTT
NA,TRBV4-3,TRBJ2-3,TRBD2,CASSPGGGGPFTDTQYF,TGCGCCAGCAGCCCCGGTGGGGGAGGGCCCTTCACAGATACGCAGTATTTT
NA,TRBV6-6,TRBJ2-7,TRBD1,CASRPPGTGGYEQYF,TGTGCCAGCAGACCCCCCGGGACAGGGGGCTACGAGCAGTACTTC
NA,TRBV29-1,TRBJ1-1,NA,CSVRNPWKNTEAFF,TGCAGCGTTAGGAACCCATGGAAGAACACTGAAGCTTTCTTT
NA,TRBV19,TRBJ1-5,NA,CASSIIVYSNQPQHF,TGTGCCAGTAGTATAATCGTGTATAGCAATCAGCCCCAGCATTTT
NA,TRBV10-2,TRBJ2-4,TRBD2,CASRAAGGAGNIQYF,TGCGCCAGCAGGGCAGCGGGGGGGGCCGGAAACATTCAGTACTTC
NA,TRBV11-1,TRBJ1-1,NA,CASSFFPSGAEAFF,TGTGCCAGCAGCTTCTTTCCCAGCGGCGCTGAAGCTTTCTTT
NA,TRBV4-1,TRBJ2-7,NA,CASSQGRGIGSYEQYF,TGCGCCAGCAGCCAAGGTCGAGGGATAGGCTCCTACGAGCAGTACTTC
NA,TRBV28,TRBJ2-5,TRBD2,CASSLPIAGETQYF,TGTGCCAGCAGTTTGCCCATAGCGGGAGAGACCCAGTACTTC
NA,TRBV19,TRBJ1-5,TRBD1,CASSMTWGTGGDQPQHF,TGTGCCAGTAGTATGACCTGGGGGACAGGGGGCGATCAGCCCCAGCATTTT
once,TRBV29-1,TRBJ2-7,TRBD1,CSVEVIGDRGNYEQYF,TGCAGCGTTGAAGTCATCGGGGACAGGGGAAACTACGAGCAGTACTTC
NA,TRBV5-1,TRBJ2-5,TRBD2,CASSTGLAVETQYF,TGCGCCAGCAGCACGGGACTAGCGGTCGAGACCCAGTACTTC
NA,TRBV7-2,TRBJ2-2,TRBD1,CASRAGTGPGELFF,TGTGCCAGCAGAGCCGGGACAGGGCCCGGGGAGCTGTTTTTT
NA,TRBV7-2,TRBJ2-3,TRBD2,CASSPQWSGSNPDTQYF,TGTGCCAGCAGCCCGCAGTGGAGCGGGAGTAACCCAGATACGCAGTATTTT
once,TRBV19,TRBJ1-5,NA,CASSMTGQSQPQHF,TGTGCCAGTAGTATGACAGGTCAGAGTCAGCCCCAGCATTTT
NA,TRBV14,TRBJ1-3,NA,CASSQEWASGNTIYF,TGTGCCAGCAGCCAAGAGTGGGCCTCCGGAAACACCATATATTTT
once,TRBV6-1,TRBJ2-3,NA,CASSEEWSDTQYF,TGTGCCAGCAGTGAAGAATGGTCAGATACGCAGTATTTT
NA,TRBV5-1,TRBJ2-3,TRBD2,CASSSSGSGGTDTQYF,TGCGCCAGCAGCTCTAGCGGGAGTGGTGGCACAGATACGCAGTATTTT
NA,TRBV7-9,TRBJ1-5,TRBD1,CASSPGEGGWQPQHF,TGTGCCAGCAGCCCGGGGGAAGGGGGCTGGCAGCCCCAGCATTTT
NA,TRBV28,TRBJ1-2,NA,CASSTSSSRGYGYTF,TGTGCCAGCAGTACCTCCTCGTCGCGGGGCTATGGCTACACCTTC
NA,TRBV5-1,TRBJ2-2,TRBD2,CASSSGLAGGLIGELFF,TGCGCCAGCAGCAGCGGACTAGCGGGAGGGCTTATCGGGGAGCTGTTTTTT
NA,TRBV15,TRBJ2-2,NA,CATSRDLAGELFF,TGTGCCACCAGCAGAGACCTGGCCGGGGAGCTGTTTTTT
NA,TRBV30,TRBJ1-3,NA,CAWSRGAGNTIYF,TGTGCCTGGAGTAGGGGGGCAGGAAACACCATATATTTT
NA,TRBV7-3,TRBJ1-1,NA,CATHDLSAENTEAFF,TGTGCCACCCACGACCTTTCCGCAGAGAACACTGAAGCTTTCTTT
few,TRBV7-9,TRBJ1-5,NA,CASSLRGDQPQHF,TGTGCCAGCAGCTTAAGGGGGGATCAGCCCCAGCATTTT
NA,TRBV25-1,TRBJ2-1,TRBD1,CASSSGQGTYNEQFF,TGTGCCAGCAGCTCCGGACAGGGAACTTACAATGAGCAGTTCTTC
NA,TRBV10-1,TRBJ2-4,NA,CASNSPQGLIGLLAKNIQYF,TGCGCCAGCAACTCTCCCCAGGGCTTAATAGGTTTATTAGCCAAAAACATTCAGTACTTC